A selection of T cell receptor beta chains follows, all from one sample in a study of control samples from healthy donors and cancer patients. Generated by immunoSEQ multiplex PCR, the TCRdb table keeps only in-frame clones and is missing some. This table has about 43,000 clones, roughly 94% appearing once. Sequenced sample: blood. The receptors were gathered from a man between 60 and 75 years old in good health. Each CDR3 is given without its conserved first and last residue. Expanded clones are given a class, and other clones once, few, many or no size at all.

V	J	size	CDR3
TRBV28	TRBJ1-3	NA	ASSSPDLSGNTIY
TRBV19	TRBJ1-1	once	ASSVRDGGPEAF
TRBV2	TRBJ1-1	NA	ASSVGIMNTEAF
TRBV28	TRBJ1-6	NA	ASFGQANSPLH
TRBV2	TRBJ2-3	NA	ASSANSATTDTQY
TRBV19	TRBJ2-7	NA	ASSIRDLGGNEQY
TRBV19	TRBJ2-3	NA	ASSIGEGPTDTQY
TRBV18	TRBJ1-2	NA	ASSPPGPTYGYT
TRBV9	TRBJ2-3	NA	ASGGGPTDTQY
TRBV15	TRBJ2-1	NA	ATSREGRGEQF
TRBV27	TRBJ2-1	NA	ASSSLRLAGMSYNEQF
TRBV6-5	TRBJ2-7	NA	ASGTGPDEQY
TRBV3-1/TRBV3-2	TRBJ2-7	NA	ASSQGQGRDYEQY
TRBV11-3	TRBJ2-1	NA	ASSLQAGGYNEQF
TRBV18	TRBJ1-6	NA	ASSPPPRGNSPLH
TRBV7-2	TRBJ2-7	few	ASSKGQKAYEQY
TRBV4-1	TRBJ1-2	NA	ASSQPGGTGSSLRSYT
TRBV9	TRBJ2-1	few	ASSVTPPEQF
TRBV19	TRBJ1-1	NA	ASSNKGLGTEAF
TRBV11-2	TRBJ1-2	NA	ASSLMDGGFSHSNYGYT
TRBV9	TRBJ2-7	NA	ASSVAGLSSYEQY
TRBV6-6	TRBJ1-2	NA	ASSYSGGKNYGYT
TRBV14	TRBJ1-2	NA	ASSQLGQSFIYGYT
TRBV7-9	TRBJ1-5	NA	ASSLVLQGGGYQPQH
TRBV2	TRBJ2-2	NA	ASRTRLGTGELF
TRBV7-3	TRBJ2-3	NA	ASRFDATDTQY
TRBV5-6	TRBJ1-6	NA	ASSPTGYNSPLH
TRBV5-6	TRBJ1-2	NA	ASTLAVGANYGYT
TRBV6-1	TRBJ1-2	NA	ASSERNSLGYGYT
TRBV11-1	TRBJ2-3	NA	ASSSGDTQY
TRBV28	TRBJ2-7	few	ASSFRYEQY
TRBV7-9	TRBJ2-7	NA	ASSSPGDSQNYEQY
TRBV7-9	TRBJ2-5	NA	ASSRRAGGMETQY
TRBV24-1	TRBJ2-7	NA	ATSDTTESSYEQY
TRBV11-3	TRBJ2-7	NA	ASSSEGLAYEQY
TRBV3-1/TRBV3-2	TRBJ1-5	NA	ASSQVSGGGQPQH
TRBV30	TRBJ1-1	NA	AWRTGNTEAF
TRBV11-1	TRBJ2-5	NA	ASSEGRETQY
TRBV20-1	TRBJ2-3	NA	SAQGTDTQY
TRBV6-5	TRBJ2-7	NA	ASSYGTPSHEQY
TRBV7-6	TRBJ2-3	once	ASSLFASFTDTQY